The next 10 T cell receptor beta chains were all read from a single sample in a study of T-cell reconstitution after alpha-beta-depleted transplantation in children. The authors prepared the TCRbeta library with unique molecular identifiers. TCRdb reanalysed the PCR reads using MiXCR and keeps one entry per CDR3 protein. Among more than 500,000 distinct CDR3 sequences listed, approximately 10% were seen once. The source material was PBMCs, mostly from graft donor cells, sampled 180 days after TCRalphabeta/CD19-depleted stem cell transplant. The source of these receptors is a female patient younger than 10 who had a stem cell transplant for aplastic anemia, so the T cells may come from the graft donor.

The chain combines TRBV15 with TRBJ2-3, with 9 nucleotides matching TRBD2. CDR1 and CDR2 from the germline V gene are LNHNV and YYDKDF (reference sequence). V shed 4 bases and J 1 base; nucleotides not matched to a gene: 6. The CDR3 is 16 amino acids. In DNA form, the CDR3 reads TGTGCCACCAGCACCTTAGCGGGAGCAGGCACAGATACGCAGTATTTT. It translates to CATSTLAGAGTDTQYF.

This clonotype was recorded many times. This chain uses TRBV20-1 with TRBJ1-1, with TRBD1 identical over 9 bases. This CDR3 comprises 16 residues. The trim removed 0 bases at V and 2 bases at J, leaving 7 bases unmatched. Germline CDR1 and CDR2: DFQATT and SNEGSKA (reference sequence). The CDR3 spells CSARDLWGQGNTEAFF. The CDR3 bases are TGCAGTGCTAGAGATCTTTGGGGACAGGGCAACACTGAAGCTTTCTTT.

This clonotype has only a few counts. The CDR3 DNA reads as TGCAGTGCTAGAAGGACCCCAGATTCCTACGAGCAGTACTTC. Protein sequence: CSARRTPDSYEQYF. The chain employs TRBV20-1 and TRBJ2-7; D not certain. Germline CDR1 is DFQATT and CDR2 is SNEGSKA (reference sequence). This CDR3 is 14 amino acids long. Trimming pared 2 bases from V and 1 base from J, leaving 12 bases between.

The CDR3 sequence: CASSLVSGREYEQYV. For the CDR3, the DNA is TGTGCCAGCAGCTTAGTGAGCGGGAGGGAGTACGAGCAGTACGTC. The chain employs TRBV7-2 and TRBJ2-7, with TRBD2 matching 10 bases. The V gene's germline CDR1 is SGHTA and CDR2 FQGNSA. This CDR3 contains 15 residues. With V trimmed by 1 base and J by 4 bases, 4 bases remained unmatched.

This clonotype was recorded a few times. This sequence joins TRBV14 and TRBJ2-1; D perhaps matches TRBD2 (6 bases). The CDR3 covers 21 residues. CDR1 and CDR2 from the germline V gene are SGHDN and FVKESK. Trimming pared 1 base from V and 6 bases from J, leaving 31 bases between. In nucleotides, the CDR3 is TGTGCCAGCAGCCAAGCGAAATTTCACGGACCAAGACTAGAAGGCCGCAATGAGCAGTTCTTC. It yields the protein CASSQAKFHGPRLEGRNEQFF.

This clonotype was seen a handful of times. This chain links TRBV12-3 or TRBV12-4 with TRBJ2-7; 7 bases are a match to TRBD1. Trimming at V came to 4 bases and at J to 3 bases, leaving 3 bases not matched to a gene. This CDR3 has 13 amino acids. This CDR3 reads CASSSDRDYEQYV. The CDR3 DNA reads TGTGCCAGCAGTTCCGACAGGGACTACGAGCAGTACGTC.

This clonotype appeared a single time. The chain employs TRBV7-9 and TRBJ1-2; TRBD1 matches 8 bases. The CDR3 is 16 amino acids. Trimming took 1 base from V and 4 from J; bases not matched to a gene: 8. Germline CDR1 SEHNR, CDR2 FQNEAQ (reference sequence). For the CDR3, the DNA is TGTGCCAGCAGCTTAGTCGGGACAGGAGGGTTCTATGGCTACACCTTC. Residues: CASSLVGTGGFYGYTF.

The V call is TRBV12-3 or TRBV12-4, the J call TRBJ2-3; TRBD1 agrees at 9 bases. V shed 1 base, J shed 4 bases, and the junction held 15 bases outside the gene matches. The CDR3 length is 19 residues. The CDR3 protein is CASSLGLFLWDRDADTQYF. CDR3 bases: TGTGCCAGCAGTTTAGGTTTATTTCTTTGGGACAGGGACGCAGATACGCAGTATTTT.

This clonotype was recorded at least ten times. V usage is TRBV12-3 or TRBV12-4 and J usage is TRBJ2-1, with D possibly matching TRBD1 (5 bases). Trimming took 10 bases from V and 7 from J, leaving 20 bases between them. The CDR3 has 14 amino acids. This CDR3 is CATRTTPAANEQFF. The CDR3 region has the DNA TGTGCCACCAGGACAACCCCGGCGGCGAATGAGCAGTTCTTC.

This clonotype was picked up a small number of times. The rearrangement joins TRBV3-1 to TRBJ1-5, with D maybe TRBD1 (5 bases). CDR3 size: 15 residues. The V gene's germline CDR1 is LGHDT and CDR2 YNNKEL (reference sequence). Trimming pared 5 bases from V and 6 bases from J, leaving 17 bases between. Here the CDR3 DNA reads TGTGCCAGCAGCATGCGGGGGGGTTCGAGTCAGCCCCAGCATTTT. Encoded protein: CASSMRGGSSQPQHF.